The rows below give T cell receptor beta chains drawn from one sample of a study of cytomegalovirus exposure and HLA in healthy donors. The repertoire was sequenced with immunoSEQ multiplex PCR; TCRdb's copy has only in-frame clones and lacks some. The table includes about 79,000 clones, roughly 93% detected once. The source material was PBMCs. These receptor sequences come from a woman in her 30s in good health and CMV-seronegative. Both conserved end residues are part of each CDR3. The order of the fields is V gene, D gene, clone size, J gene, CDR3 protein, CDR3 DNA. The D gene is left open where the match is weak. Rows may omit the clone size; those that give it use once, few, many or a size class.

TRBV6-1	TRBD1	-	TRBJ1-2	CASSGGQGYGYTF	TGTGCCAGCAGTGGGGGACAGGGCTATGGCTACACCTTC
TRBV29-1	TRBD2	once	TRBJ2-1	CSVEVRGGPISYNEQFF	TGCAGCGTTGAAGTACGGGGGGGTCCGATATCTTACAATGAGCAGTTCTTC
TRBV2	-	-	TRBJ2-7	CASSTRGGYSYEQYF	TGTGCCAGCAGTACACGAGGGGGATACTCCTACGAGCAGTACTTC
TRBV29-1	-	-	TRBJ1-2	CSVSSGAGYTF	TGCAGCGTTTCTTCAGGGGCCGGCTACACCTTC
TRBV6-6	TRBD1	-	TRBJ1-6	CASTATGSNSPLHF	TGTGCCAGCACTGCGACAGGGTCTAATTCACCCCTCCACTTT
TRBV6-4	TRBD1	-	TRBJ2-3	CASSGTGGTDTQYF	TGTGCCAGCAGCGGGACAGGGGGCACAGATACGCAGTATTTT
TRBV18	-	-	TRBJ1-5	CASSPSPPGAPQHF	TGTGCCAGCTCACCCTCCCCCCCCGGTGCGCCCCAGCATTTT
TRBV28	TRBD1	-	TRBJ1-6	CASSLSQGGSPLHF	TGTGCCAGCAGTTTATCGCAGGGGGGTTCACCCCTCCACTTT
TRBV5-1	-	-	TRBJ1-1	CASSLEWGGNTEAFF	TGCGCCAGCAGCTTGGAGTGGGGAGGGAACACTGAAGCTTTCTTT
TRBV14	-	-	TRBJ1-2	CASSHAGKPWGYTF	TGTGCCAGCAGCCATGCCGGTAAACCGTGGGGCTACACCTTC
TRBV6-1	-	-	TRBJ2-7	CASSGQQVSYEQYF	TGTGCCAGCAGTGGGCAACAGGTCAGCTACGAGCAGTACTTC
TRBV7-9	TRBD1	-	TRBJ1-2	CASVGQGNYGYTF	TGTGCCAGCGTCGGACAGGGGAACTATGGCTACACCTTC
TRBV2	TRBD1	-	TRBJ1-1	CASGTLQGAAFF	TGTGCCAGCGGAACTCTACAGGGGGCGGCTTTCTTT
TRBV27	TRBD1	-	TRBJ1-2	CASSSWDTGVRGYTF	TGTGCCAGCAGCTCGTGGGACACAGGGGTTCGAGGCTACACCTTC
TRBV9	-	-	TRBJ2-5	CASSRTGNKETQYF	TGTGCCAGCAGCCGAACCGGGAACAAAGAGACCCAGTACTTC
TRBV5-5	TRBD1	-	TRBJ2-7	CASSLRQGFEQYF	TGTGCCAGCAGCTTAAGACAGGGATTCGAGCAGTACTTC
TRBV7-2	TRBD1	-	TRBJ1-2	CASSPDRGGGYTF	TGTGCCAGCAGCCCGGACAGGGGCGGCGGCTACACCTTC
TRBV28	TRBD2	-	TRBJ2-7	CASSSGGSNEQYF	TGTGCCAGCAGTTCGGGGGGTTCAAACGAGCAGTACTTC
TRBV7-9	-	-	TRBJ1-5	CASSPTGNGSPQHF	TGTGCCAGCAGCCCAACAGGGAATGGAAGTCCCCAGCATTTT
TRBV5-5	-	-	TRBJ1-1	CASSSRQVETNTEAFF	TGTGCCAGCAGCTCAAGACAGGTTGAGACGAACACTGAAGCTTTCTTT
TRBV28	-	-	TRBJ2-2	CASSLGQTDTGELFF	TGTGCCAGCAGTTTGGGGCAAACCGACACCGGGGAGCTGTTTTTT
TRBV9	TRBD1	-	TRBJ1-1	CASSGGQGGNTEAFF	TGTGCCAGCAGCGGGGGACAGGGAGGGAACACTGAAGCTTTCTTT
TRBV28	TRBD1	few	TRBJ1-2	CASSLRQGGDYGYTF	TGTGCCAGCAGTCTTCGACAGGGGGGCGACTATGGCTACACCTTC
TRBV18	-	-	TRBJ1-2	CASSPGHYNYGYTF	TGTGCCAGCTCTCCGGGACACTATAACTATGGCTACACCTTC
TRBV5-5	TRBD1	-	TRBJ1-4	CASGKVGTGGEKLFF	TGTGCCAGCGGGAAGGTCGGGACAGGGGGGGAAAAACTGTTTTTT
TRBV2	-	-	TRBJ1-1	CASKVGGGMNTEAFF	TGTGCCAGCAAGGTCGGGGGGGGAATGAACACTGAAGCTTTCTTT
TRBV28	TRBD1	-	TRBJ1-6	CASRGDRESSYNSPLHF	TGTGCCAGCAGGGGCGACAGGGAGAGCTCCTATAATTCACCCCTCCACTTT
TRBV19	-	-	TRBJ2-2	CASSSDRNTGELFF	TGTGCCAGTAGTTCCGACAGAAACACCGGGGAGCTGTTTTTT
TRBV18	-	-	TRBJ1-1	CASSPPVFGGTEAFF	TGTGCCAGCTCACCACCGGTATTTGGGGGGACTGAAGCTTTCTTT
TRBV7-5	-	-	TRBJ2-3	CVRIMASGFRTDTQYF	TGTGTCAGAATCATGGCCTCAGGGTTCCGCACAGATACGCAGTATTTT
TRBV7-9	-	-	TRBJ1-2	CASSPGGIYPRHGYTF	TGTGCCAGCAGCCCCGGGGGGATCTACCCAAGGCATGGCTACACCTTC
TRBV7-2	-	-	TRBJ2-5	CASSLGKETQYF	TGTGCCAGCAGCTTGGGCAAAGAGACCCAGTACTTC
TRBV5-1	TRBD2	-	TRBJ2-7	CASSLVGSRAGGYGDEQYF	TGCGCCAGCAGCTTGGTCGGTTCAAGAGCGGGAGGTTATGGGGACGAGCAGTACTTC
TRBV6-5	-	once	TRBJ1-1	CASSSPTVITEAFF	TGTGCCAGCAGTTCCCCGACAGTGATCACTGAAGCTTTCTTT
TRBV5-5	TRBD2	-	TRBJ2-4	CASSLGTSGKNIQYF	TGTGCCAGCAGCTTAGGGACTAGCGGGAAAAACATTCAGTACTTC
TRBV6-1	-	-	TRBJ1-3	CASSELTEARPIYF	TGTGCCAGCAGTGAATTGACTGAGGCACGTCCCATATATTTT
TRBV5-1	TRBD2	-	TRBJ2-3	CASSLEPSGGADTQYF	TGCGCCAGCAGCTTGGAGCCTAGCGGGGGGGCAGATACGCAGTATTTT
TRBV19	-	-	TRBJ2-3	CASTPLWGGRTDTQYF	TGTGCCAGTACCCCCCTCTGGGGGGGCCGCACAGATACGCAGTATTTT
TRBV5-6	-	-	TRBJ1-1	CASSFSVTEAFF	TGTGCCAGCAGCTTCTCGGTCACTGAAGCTTTCTTT
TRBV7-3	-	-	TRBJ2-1	CASSSTRSDYNNEQFF	TGTGCCAGCAGCTCCACTCGATCCGATTATAACAATGAGCAGTTCTTC
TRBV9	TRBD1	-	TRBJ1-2	CASSAEQGWHGYTF	TGTGCCAGCAGCGCAGAACAGGGGTGGCATGGCTACACCTTC
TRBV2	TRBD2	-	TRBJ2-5	CASSELLAGGETQYF	TGTGCCAGCAGTGAACTACTAGCGGGAGGAGAGACCCAGTACTTC
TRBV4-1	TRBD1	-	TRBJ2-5	CASSQTPGQGYQETQYF	TGCGCCAGCAGCCAAACCCCGGGACAGGGGTACCAAGAGACCCAGTACTTC